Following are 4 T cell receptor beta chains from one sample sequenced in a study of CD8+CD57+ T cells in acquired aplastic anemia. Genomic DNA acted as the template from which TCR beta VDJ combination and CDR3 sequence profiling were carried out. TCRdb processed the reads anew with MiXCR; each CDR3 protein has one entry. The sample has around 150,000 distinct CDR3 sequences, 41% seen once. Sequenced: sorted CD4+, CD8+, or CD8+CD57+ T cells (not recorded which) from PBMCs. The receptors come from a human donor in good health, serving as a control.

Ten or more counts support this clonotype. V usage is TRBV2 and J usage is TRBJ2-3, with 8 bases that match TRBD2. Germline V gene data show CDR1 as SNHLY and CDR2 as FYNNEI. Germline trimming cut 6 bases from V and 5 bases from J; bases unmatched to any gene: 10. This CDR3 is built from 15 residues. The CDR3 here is CASRLAEAGGDTQYF. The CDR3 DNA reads TGTGCCAGCAGACTAGCGGAGGCCGGGGGAGATACGCAGTATTTT.

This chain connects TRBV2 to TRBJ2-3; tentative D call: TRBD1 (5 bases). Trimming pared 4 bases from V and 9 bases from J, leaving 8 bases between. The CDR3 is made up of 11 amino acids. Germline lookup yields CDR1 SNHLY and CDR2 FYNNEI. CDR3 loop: CASSVKGTQYF. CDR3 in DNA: TGTGCCAGCAGTGTGAAGGGGACGCAGTATTTT.

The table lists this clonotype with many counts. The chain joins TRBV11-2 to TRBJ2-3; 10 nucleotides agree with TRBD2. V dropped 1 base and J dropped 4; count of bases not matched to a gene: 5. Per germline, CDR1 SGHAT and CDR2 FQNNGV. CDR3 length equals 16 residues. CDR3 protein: CASSLGLAGGADTQYF. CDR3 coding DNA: TGTGCCAGCAGCTTAGGTTTAGCGGGGGGAGCAGATACGCAGTATTTT.

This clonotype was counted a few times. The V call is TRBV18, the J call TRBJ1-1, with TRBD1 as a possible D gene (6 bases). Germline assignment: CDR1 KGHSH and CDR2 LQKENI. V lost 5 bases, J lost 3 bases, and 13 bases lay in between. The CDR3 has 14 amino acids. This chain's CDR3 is CASSARGVDTEAFF. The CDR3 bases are TGTGCCAGCTCAGCGAGGGGGGTTGACACTGAAGCTTTCTTT.